This paragraph covers one T cell receptor beta chain sequence. This specimen belongs to a study of T cell changes during pregnancy in multiple sclerosis. Profiled with immunoSEQ multiplex PCR; TCRdb holds only in-frame clones, not every one. Of 58,000 or so clones in the sample, over 75% were seen once. The J segment lost 0 bases and the V segment lost 4 bases, leaving 9 bases of the junction unmatched. Per germline, CDR1 SEHNR and CDR2 FQNEAQ (reference sequence). There are 16 residues in the CDR3. This specimen consisted of peripheral blood, obtained after pregnancy. The chain carries TRBV7-9 and TRBJ2-7; 7 positions match TRBD1. This sequence originates from a female donor with multiple sclerosis, enrolled in a pregnancy study. The CDR3 reads CASSSRYRGSSYEQYF. The CDR3 DNA reads as TGTGCCAGCAGCTCCAGATACAGGGGAAGCTCCTACGAGCAGTACTTC.